This is a list of T cell receptor beta chains from one sample in a study of cytomegalovirus exposure and HLA in healthy donors. Measured with immunoSEQ multiplex PCR; TCRdb has only the in-frame clones, and not every one. The sample includes under 150,000 clones, about 80% seen only once; the top ten take over 0.9%. Material: PBMCs. The receptors stem from a human donor in good health. Each CDR3 is given with its conserved first and last residue. The order of the fields is CDR3 protein, CDR3 DNA, D gene, V gene, clone size, J gene. D genes are given only for firm matches. Size is omitted from some rows. Given values are once, few, many or a class for expanded clones.

cdr3_aa: CATSREPTDYTDTQYF; cdr3_nt: TGTGCCACCAGCAGAGAGCCGACCGACTACACAGATACGCAGTATTTT; d_call: .; v_call: TRBV15; clone_size: .; j_call: TRBJ2-3
cdr3_aa: CASSYSKQSTEQFF; cdr3_nt: TGTGCCAGCAGTTACTCGAAGCAATCCACTGAGCAGTTCTTC; d_call: .; v_call: TRBV6-5; clone_size: once; j_call: TRBJ2-1
cdr3_aa: CASSRDSEYQETQYF; cdr3_nt: TGCGCCAGCAGCCGGGACAGCGAGTACCAAGAGACCCAGTACTTC; d_call: TRBD1; v_call: TRBV5-1; clone_size: .; j_call: TRBJ2-5
cdr3_aa: CASSAGGRVTEAFF; cdr3_nt: TGTGCCAGCAGCGCCGGCGGTCGGGTCACTGAAGCTTTCTTT; d_call: .; v_call: TRBV9; clone_size: .; j_call: TRBJ1-1
cdr3_aa: CASTVTGTRKETQYF; cdr3_nt: TGCGCCAGCACGGTAACAGGGACTAGAAAAGAGACCCAGTACTTC; d_call: TRBD2; v_call: TRBV5-1; clone_size: .; j_call: TRBJ2-5
cdr3_aa: CSATLVGAPNTGELFF; cdr3_nt: TGCAGCGCTACTCTCGTCGGAGCCCCGAACACCGGGGAGCTGTTTTTT; d_call: .; v_call: TRBV29-1; clone_size: .; j_call: TRBJ2-2
cdr3_aa: CSSDFNTEAFF; cdr3_nt: TGCAGCTCCGACTTCAACACTGAAGCTTTCTTT; d_call: .; v_call: TRBV29-1; clone_size: .; j_call: TRBJ1-1
cdr3_aa: CASSLGTSGAETQYF; cdr3_nt: TGCGCCAGCAGCTTGGGGACTAGCGGGGCTGAGACCCAGTACTTC; d_call: TRBD2; v_call: TRBV5-1; clone_size: .; j_call: TRBJ2-5
cdr3_aa: CSVWDRGRGTQYF; cdr3_nt: TGCAGCGTATGGGACAGGGGGCGCGGGACCCAGTACTTC; d_call: TRBD1; v_call: TRBV29-1; clone_size: once; j_call: TRBJ2-5
cdr3_aa: CASSEGTGRYQPQHF; cdr3_nt: TGTGCCAGCAGCGAGGGGACAGGGCGGTATCAGCCCCAGCATTTT; d_call: TRBD1; v_call: TRBV5-1; clone_size: .; j_call: TRBJ1-5
cdr3_aa: CASSPGLSRADTQYF; cdr3_nt: TGTGCCAGCAGCCCGGGACTATCTCGAGCAGATACGCAGTATTTT; d_call: TRBD2; v_call: TRBV7-3; clone_size: .; j_call: TRBJ2-3
cdr3_aa: CASSFAGSGLAGTDTQYF; cdr3_nt: TGTGCCAGCAGCTTCGCGGGGAGCGGACTAGCTGGGACAGATACGCAGTATTTT; d_call: TRBD2; v_call: TRBV7-9; clone_size: few; j_call: TRBJ2-3
cdr3_aa: CASSPPRGHYTF; cdr3_nt: TGTGCCAGCAGCCCCCCGCGGGGTCACTACACCTTC; d_call: .; v_call: TRBV5-6; clone_size: .; j_call: TRBJ1-2
cdr3_aa: CASSLGDSRNQPQHF; cdr3_nt: TGTGCCAGCAGCTTGGGGGACTCCCGCAATCAGCCCCAGCATTTT; d_call: .; v_call: TRBV5-6; clone_size: once; j_call: TRBJ1-5
cdr3_aa: CAISGYENTIYF; cdr3_nt: TGTGCCATCAGTGGCTACGAAAACACCATATATTTT; d_call: .; v_call: TRBV10-3; clone_size: .; j_call: TRBJ1-3
cdr3_aa: CASSLGLAGVPDTQYF; cdr3_nt: TGCGCCAGCAGCCTTGGGCTAGCGGGGGTGCCAGATACGCAGTATTTT; d_call: TRBD2; v_call: TRBV5-1; clone_size: once; j_call: TRBJ2-3
cdr3_aa: CASKEGGDQPQHF; cdr3_nt: TGTGCCAGCAAGGAGGGGGGGGATCAGCCCCAGCATTTT; d_call: .; v_call: TRBV27; clone_size: .; j_call: TRBJ1-5
cdr3_aa: CASSSGALSYEQYF; cdr3_nt: TGTGCCAGCAGCTCAGGGGCCCTCTCCTACGAGCAGTACTTC; d_call: .; v_call: TRBV7-2; clone_size: .; j_call: TRBJ2-7
cdr3_aa: CASSPGTLNTDTQYF; cdr3_nt: TGCGCCAGCAGCCCCGGGACACTAAACACAGATACGCAGTATTTT; d_call: .; v_call: TRBV5-1; clone_size: .; j_call: TRBJ2-3
cdr3_aa: CASRRTSGPYNEQFF; cdr3_nt: TGTGCCAGCAGGCGGACTAGCGGTCCTTACAATGAGCAGTTCTTC; d_call: TRBD2; v_call: TRBV6-1; clone_size: .; j_call: TRBJ2-1
cdr3_aa: CSVGVVHEQYF; cdr3_nt: TGCAGCGTTGGAGTGGTCCACGAGCAGTACTTC; d_call: .; v_call: TRBV29-1; clone_size: .; j_call: TRBJ2-7
cdr3_aa: CAISDRLNSGNTIYF; cdr3_nt: TGTGCCATCAGTGATAGACTGAACTCTGGAAACACCATATATTTT; d_call: .; v_call: TRBV10-3; clone_size: few; j_call: TRBJ1-3
cdr3_aa: CASSLLETYEQYF; cdr3_nt: TGTGCCAGCAGCTTATTGGAGACCTACGAGCAGTACTTC; d_call: .; v_call: TRBV7-9; clone_size: .; j_call: TRBJ2-7
cdr3_aa: CATSNGEGGGYTDTQYF; cdr3_nt: TGTGCCACCAGCAATGGGGAGGGCGGCGGGTACACAGATACGCAGTATTTT; d_call: TRBD2; v_call: TRBV15; clone_size: .; j_call: TRBJ2-3
cdr3_aa: CASSISGYGYTF; cdr3_nt: TGTGCCAGCAGTATCAGCGGATATGGCTACACCTTC; d_call: .; v_call: TRBV6-1; clone_size: .; j_call: TRBJ1-2
cdr3_aa: CASSVAQGTGNTIYF; cdr3_nt: TGTGCCAGCAGCGTGGCCCAGGGGACTGGAAACACCATATATTTT; d_call: .; v_call: TRBV9; clone_size: .; j_call: TRBJ1-3
cdr3_aa: CSSSFSGTEAFF; cdr3_nt: TGTTCCAGCAGCTTTTCCGGGACTGAAGCTTTCTTT; d_call: .; v_call: TRBV7-9; clone_size: .; j_call: TRBJ1-1
cdr3_aa: CASSLVGQGLYGYTF; cdr3_nt: TGTGCCAGCAGCTTGGTAGGACAGGGCTTATATGGCTACACCTTC; d_call: TRBD1; v_call: TRBV5-4; clone_size: .; j_call: TRBJ1-2
cdr3_aa: CASGRGGSTDTQYF; cdr3_nt: TGTGCCAGCGGCCGGGGGGGGTCCACAGATACGCAGTATTTT; d_call: TRBD2; v_call: TRBV27; clone_size: .; j_call: TRBJ2-3
cdr3_aa: CASRGGQGAGGYTF; cdr3_nt: TGTGCCAGCAGGGGAGGACAGGGGGCCGGTGGCTACACCTTC; d_call: TRBD1; v_call: TRBV25-1; clone_size: .; j_call: TRBJ1-2
cdr3_aa: CASSLVDRTLNTEAFF; cdr3_nt: TGCGCCAGCAGCTTGGTAGACAGGACCTTGAACACTGAAGCTTTCTTT; d_call: .; v_call: TRBV5-1; clone_size: .; j_call: TRBJ1-1
cdr3_aa: CASSVTGYSNQPQHF; cdr3_nt: TGTGCCAGCAGTGTAACGGGATATAGCAATCAGCCCCAGCATTTT; d_call: .; v_call: TRBV2; clone_size: .; j_call: TRBJ1-5
cdr3_aa: CASSPNREGSPLHF; cdr3_nt: TGTGCCAGCAGTCCCAACCGGGAGGGTTCACCCCTCCACTTT; d_call: .; v_call: TRBV6-1; clone_size: .; j_call: TRBJ1-6
cdr3_aa: CASSPGGSYNEQFF; cdr3_nt: TGTGCCAGCAGCCCGGGGGGATCCTACAATGAGCAGTTCTTC; d_call: TRBD2; v_call: TRBV11-2; clone_size: .; j_call: TRBJ2-1
cdr3_aa: CASSSTGKGDGYTF; cdr3_nt: TGTGCCAGCAGCTCTACAGGGAAGGGAGATGGCTACACCTTC; d_call: .; v_call: TRBV7-9; clone_size: .; j_call: TRBJ1-2
cdr3_aa: CASSERPRGGSHEQYF; cdr3_nt: TGTGCCAGCAGTGAAAGGCCTCGGGGGGGCAGCCACGAGCAGTACTTC; d_call: TRBD2; v_call: TRBV6-1; clone_size: .; j_call: TRBJ2-7
cdr3_aa: CASSGGGDPYEQYF; cdr3_nt: TGCGCCAGCAGTGGCGGCGGGGACCCCTACGAGCAGTACTTC; d_call: .; v_call: TRBV10-2; clone_size: .; j_call: TRBJ2-7
cdr3_aa: CATSGGTVIVNTDTQYF; cdr3_nt: TGTGCCACCAGCGGGGGGACAGTCATAGTCAACACAGATACGCAGTATTTT; d_call: .; v_call: TRBV15; clone_size: .; j_call: TRBJ2-3
cdr3_aa: CAISESTSPGEQYF; cdr3_nt: TGTGCCATCAGTGAGTCGACTAGCCCGGGGGAGCAGTACTTC; d_call: TRBD2; v_call: TRBV10-3; clone_size: .; j_call: TRBJ2-7
cdr3_aa: CATCQGLAKNIQYF; cdr3_nt: TGTGCCACGTGTCAGGGATTAGCCAAAAACATTCAGTACTTC; d_call: .; v_call: TRBV28; clone_size: .; j_call: TRBJ2-4
cdr3_aa: CASSFSQDFLSSYEQYF; cdr3_nt: TGTGCCAGCAGCTTTAGCCAAGACTTTCTCAGCTCCTACGAGCAGTACTTC; d_call: .; v_call: TRBV5-4; clone_size: .; j_call: TRBJ2-7
cdr3_aa: CASSFPNGGQGGYTF; cdr3_nt: TGTGCCAGCAGCTTCCCCAACGGGGGGCAAGGAGGCTACACCTTC; d_call: .; v_call: TRBV7-8; clone_size: .; j_call: TRBJ1-2
cdr3_aa: CASSEASGGFSSYNEQFF; cdr3_nt: TGCGCCAGCAGTGAGGCTAGCGGGGGCTTTAGCTCCTACAATGAGCAGTTCTTC; d_call: TRBD2; v_call: TRBV10-1; clone_size: .; j_call: TRBJ2-1
cdr3_aa: CASRATDRALYGYTF; cdr3_nt: TGCGCCAGCAGAGCCACGGACAGGGCCCTCTATGGCTACACCTTC; d_call: TRBD1; v_call: TRBV5-1; clone_size: .; j_call: TRBJ1-2
cdr3_aa: CASSSYGGGITDTQYF; cdr3_nt: TGTGCCAGCAGCTCCTATGGCGGGGGGATCACAGATACGCAGTATTTT; d_call: TRBD2; v_call: TRBV7-3; clone_size: .; j_call: TRBJ2-3
cdr3_aa: CASSPAVRGFDPNGSYEQYF; cdr3_nt: TGCGCCAGCAGCCCAGCGGTCAGGGGCTTCGACCCTAACGGCTCCTACGAGCAGTACTTC; d_call: .; v_call: TRBV5-1; clone_size: .; j_call: TRBJ2-7
cdr3_aa: CASSILHLAGGITGELFF; cdr3_nt: TGTGCCAGTAGTATTCTCCATCTAGCGGGGGGGATCACCGGGGAGCTGTTTTTT; d_call: TRBD2; v_call: TRBV19; clone_size: few; j_call: TRBJ2-2
cdr3_aa: CASSLRGGNQPQHF; cdr3_nt: TGCGCCAGCAGCTTGAGGGGTGGCAATCAGCCCCAGCATTTT; d_call: .; v_call: TRBV5-1; clone_size: once; j_call: TRBJ1-5
cdr3_aa: CASSHGGAGNTIYF; cdr3_nt: TGCGCCAGCAGTCACGGGGGGGCCGGAAACACCATATATTTT; d_call: .; v_call: TRBV23-1; clone_size: .; j_call: TRBJ1-3
cdr3_aa: CASSLGLRGLNIQYF; cdr3_nt: TGTGCCAGCAGCTTGGGCTTGCGGGGGTTAAACATTCAGTACTTC; d_call: TRBD2; v_call: TRBV5-6; clone_size: .; j_call: TRBJ2-4
cdr3_aa: CASSQDVSGGYGYTF; cdr3_nt: TGCGCCAGCAGCCAAGATGTGTCAGGGGGCTATGGCTACACCTTC; d_call: TRBD1; v_call: TRBV4-1; clone_size: .; j_call: TRBJ1-2
cdr3_aa: CASSLGLAGGGTDTQYF; cdr3_nt: TGCGCCAGCAGCCTCGGACTAGCGGGGGGGGGCACAGATACGCAGTATTTT; d_call: TRBD2; v_call: TRBV5-1; clone_size: .; j_call: TRBJ2-3
cdr3_aa: CASSPGTSGAYEQYF; cdr3_nt: TGTGCCAGCAGCCCCGGGACTAGCGGGGCCTACGAGCAGTACTTC; d_call: TRBD2; v_call: TRBV27; clone_size: .; j_call: TRBJ2-7
cdr3_aa: CASSLTGTLTDTQYF; cdr3_nt: TGTGCCAGCAGCCTTACTGGGACTCTCACAGATACGCAGTATTTT; d_call: .; v_call: TRBV7-3; clone_size: once; j_call: TRBJ2-3
cdr3_aa: CASSPEARPQETQYF; cdr3_nt: TGTGCCAGCTCACCAGAGGCGCGACCCCAAGAGACCCAGTACTTC; d_call: .; v_call: TRBV18; clone_size: .; j_call: TRBJ2-5